This T cell receptor beta chain emerged from a study of blood T cell repertoires in COVID-19. TCRdb keeps only in-frame clones here, not all; method: immunoSEQ multiplex PCR. The data show about 82,000 clones, roughly 80% seen once. Germline V lookup: CDR1 KGHSH, CDR2 LQKENI. V lost 1 base, J lost 3 bases, and 7 bases lay in between. The CDR3 spans 13 residues. Sample: peripheral blood. The sequence derives from a woman aged 40 to 55 with active or convalescent COVID-19. The chain links TRBV18 to TRBJ2-7; no definite D call. The CDR3 nucleotides are TGTGCCAGCTCACCACAGCGTTTCTACGAGCAGTACTTC. It is translated as CASSPQRFYEQYF.